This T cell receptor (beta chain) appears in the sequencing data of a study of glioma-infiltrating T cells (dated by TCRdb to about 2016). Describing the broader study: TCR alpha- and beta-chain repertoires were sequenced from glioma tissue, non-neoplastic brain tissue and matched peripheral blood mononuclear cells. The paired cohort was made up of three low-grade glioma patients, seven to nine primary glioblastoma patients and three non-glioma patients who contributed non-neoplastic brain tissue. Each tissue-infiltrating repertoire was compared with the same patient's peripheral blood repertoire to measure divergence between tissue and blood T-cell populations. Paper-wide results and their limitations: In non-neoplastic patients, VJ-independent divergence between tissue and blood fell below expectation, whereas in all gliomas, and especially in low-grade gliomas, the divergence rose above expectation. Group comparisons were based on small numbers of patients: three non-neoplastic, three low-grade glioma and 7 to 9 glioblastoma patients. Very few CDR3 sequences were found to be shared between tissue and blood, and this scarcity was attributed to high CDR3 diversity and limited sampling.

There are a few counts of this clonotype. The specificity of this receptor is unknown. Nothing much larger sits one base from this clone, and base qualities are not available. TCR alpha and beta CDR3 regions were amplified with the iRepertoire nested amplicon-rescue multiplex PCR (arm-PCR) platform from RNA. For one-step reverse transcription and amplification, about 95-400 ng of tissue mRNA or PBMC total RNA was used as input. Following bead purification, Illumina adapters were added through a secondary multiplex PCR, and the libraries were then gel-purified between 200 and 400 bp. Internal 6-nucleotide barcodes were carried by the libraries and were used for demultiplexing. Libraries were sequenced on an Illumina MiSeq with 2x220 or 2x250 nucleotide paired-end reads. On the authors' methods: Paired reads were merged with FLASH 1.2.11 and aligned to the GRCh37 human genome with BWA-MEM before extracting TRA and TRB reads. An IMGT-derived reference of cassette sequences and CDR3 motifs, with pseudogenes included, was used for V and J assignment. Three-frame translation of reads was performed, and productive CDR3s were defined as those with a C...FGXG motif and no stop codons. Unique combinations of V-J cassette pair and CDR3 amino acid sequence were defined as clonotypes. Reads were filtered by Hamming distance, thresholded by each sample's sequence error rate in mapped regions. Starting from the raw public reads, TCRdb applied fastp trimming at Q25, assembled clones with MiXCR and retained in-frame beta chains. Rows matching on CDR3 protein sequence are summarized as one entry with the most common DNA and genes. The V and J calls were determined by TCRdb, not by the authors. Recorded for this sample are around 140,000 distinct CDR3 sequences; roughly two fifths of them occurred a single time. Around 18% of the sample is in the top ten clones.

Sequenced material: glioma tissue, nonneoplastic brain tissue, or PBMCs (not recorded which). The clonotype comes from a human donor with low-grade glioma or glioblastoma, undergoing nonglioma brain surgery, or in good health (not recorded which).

The sequenced DNA is TGTGCCAGCAGCTTAGTGGGTTCACCCCTCCACTTT. This yields the protein CASSLVGSPLHF. The chain joins TRBV7-8 to TRBJ1-6; the D gene identity is not certain. CDR1 and CDR2, per the germline V gene, are SGHVS and FQNEAQ. The CDR3, cysteine through phenylalanine, is 12 amino acids long. The kept DNA is CDR3 alone, 36 bases in frame from the first base. V loses 1 base, J loses 9 bases, and the germline ends lie 4 bases apart. The reference TRBV7-8 and TRBJ1-6 proteins fill in what lies around the CDR3, so the full variable domain reads GAGVSQSPRYKVAKRGQDVALRCDPISGHVSLFWYQQALGQGPEFLTYFQNEAQLDKSGLPSDRFFAERPEGSVSTLKIQRTQQEDSAVYLCASSLVGSPLHFGNGTRLTVT.